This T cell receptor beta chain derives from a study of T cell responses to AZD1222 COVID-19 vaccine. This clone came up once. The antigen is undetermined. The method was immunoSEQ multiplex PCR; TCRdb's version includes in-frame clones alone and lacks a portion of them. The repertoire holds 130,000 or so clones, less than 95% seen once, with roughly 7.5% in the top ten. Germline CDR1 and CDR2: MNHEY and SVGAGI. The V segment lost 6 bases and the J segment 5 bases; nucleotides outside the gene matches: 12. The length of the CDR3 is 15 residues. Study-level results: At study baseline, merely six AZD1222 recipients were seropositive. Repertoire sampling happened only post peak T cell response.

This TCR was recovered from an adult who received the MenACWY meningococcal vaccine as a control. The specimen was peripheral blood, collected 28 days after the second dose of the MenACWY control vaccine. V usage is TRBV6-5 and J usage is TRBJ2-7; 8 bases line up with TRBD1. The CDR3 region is CASSREIGQGHEQYF. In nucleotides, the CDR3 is TGTGCCAGCAGCAGAGAGATAGGACAGGGCCACGAGCAGTACTTC.